This entry features one T cell receptor beta chain sequence. No antigen is known for it. Trimming pared 4 bases from V and 0 bases from J, leaving 12 bases between. Germline V CDR1 and CDR2: LGHNA, YNFKEQ. The CDR3 runs to 16 residues. Next came a second PCR, run for about 6 to 12 cycles, which used a sample-barcoded 5' primer along with a J-beta primer mix. Sequencing of every sample gave 3 million or more CDR3-containing paired-end reads. TCRdb processed the 5' RACE reads anew with MiXCR; each CDR3 protein has one entry. The sample carries over 1,300,000 distinct CDR3 sequences, approximately 60% recorded once. The data were obtained in a study of blood T cells in healthy people across ages. Study-wide context: Roughly one uniquely barcoded beta molecule per two T cells was captured.

Notes on the study in general: Naive CD4+ cell counts and diversity both ran higher in long-lived than in aged donors. Per million T cells, TCR beta diversity dropped roughly linearly as age increased.

V and J are TRBV4-2 and TRBJ1-4; D ambiguous. This TCR was recovered from a man younger than 35 in good health. Material for sequencing was blood. DNA for the CDR3: TGTGCCAGCAGCCCGAGAGTAGTTGCAACTAATGAAAAACTGTTTTTT. Translating it yields CASSPRVVATNEKLFF.